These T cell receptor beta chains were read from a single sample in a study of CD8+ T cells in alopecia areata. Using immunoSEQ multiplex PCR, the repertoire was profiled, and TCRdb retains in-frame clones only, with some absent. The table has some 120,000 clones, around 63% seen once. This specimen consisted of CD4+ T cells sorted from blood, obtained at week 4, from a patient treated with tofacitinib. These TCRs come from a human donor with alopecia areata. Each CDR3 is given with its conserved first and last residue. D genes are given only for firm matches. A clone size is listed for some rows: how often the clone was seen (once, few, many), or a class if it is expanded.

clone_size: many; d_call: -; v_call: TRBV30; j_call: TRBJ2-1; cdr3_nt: TGTGCCTGTGGGTCCGAGCTCGGGCAGTTCTTC; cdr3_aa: CACGSELGQFF
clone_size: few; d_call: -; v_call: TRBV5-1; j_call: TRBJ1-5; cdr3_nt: TGCGCCAGCAGCTTGGTACAGGCGGCCGGTAGCAATCAGCCCCAGCATTTT; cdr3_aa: CASSLVQAAGSNQPQHF
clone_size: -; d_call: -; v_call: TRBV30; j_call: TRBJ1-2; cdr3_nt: TGTGCCTGGAGTACAGACACTAACTATGGCTACACCTTC; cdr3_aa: CAWSTDTNYGYTF
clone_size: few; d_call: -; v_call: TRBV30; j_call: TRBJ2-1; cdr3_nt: TGTGCCTGGAAGCATAATGAGCAGTTCTTC; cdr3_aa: CAWKHNEQFF
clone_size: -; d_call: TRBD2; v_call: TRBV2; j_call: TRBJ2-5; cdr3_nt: TGTGCCAGCAGTGACGCCCTAGCGGCGTACCAAGAGACCCAGTACTTC; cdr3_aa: CASSDALAAYQETQYF
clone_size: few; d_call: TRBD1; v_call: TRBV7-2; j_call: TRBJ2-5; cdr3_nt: TGTGCCAGCAGCTTACTCGCAGGCCAGGGGGAGGAGACCCAGTACTTC; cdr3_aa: CASSLLAGQGEETQYF
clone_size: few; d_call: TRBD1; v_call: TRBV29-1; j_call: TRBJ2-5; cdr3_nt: TGCAGCGCGGGCCCACTGAGACAGGGTTGGGAGACCCAGTACTTC; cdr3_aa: CSAGPLRQGWETQYF
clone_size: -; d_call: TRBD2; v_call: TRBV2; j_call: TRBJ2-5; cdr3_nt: TGTGCCAGCAGTGAACTAGCGGGAGGAGGCGAGACCCAGTACTTC; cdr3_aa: CASSELAGGGETQYF
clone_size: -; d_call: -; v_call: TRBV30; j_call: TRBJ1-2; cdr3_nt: TGTGCCTGGGGGTTACAGGGCGGCCTCGGTGGCTACACCTTC; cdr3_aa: CAWGLQGGLGGYTF
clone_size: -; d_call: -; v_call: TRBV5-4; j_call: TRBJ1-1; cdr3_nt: TGTGCCAGCAGCTCTGGACAGATGAACACTGAAGCTTTCTTT; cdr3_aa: CASSSGQMNTEAFF
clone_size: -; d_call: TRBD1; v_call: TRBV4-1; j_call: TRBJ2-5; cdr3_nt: TGCGCCAGCAGCCAAGATAGGTCAGGGGGCGGGATAGAGACCCAGTACTTC; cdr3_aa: CASSQDRSGGGIETQYF
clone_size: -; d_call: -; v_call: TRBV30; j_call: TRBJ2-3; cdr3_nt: TGTGCCTGGAGTGCCCGGCCGGGTCGGGGGACGGGTACGCAGTATTTT; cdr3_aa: CAWSARPGRGTGTQYF
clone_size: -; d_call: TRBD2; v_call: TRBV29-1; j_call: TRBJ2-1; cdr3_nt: TGCAGCGTTGACTCGGGGGGGCGTGTCGATGAGCAGTTCTTC; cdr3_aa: CSVDSGGRVDEQFF
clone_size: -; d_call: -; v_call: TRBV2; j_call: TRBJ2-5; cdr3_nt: TGTGCCAGCAGTGAGGCGAGGACGGAGACCCAGTACTTC; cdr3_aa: CASSEARTETQYF
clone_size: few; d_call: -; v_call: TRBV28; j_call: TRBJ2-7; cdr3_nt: TGTGCCAGCAGTAGAGACTCCCCGGTCGCTTACGAGCAGTACTTC; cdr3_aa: CASSRDSPVAYEQYF
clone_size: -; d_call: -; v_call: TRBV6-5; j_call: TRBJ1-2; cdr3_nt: TGTGCCAGCAGGGCCGTAGGGGTGGACTATGGCTACACCTTC; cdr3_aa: CASRAVGVDYGYTF
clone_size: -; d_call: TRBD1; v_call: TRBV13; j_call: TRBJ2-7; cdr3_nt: TGTGCCAGCGGCAGACAGGGGGAAACCTACGAGCAGTACTTC; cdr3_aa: CASGRQGETYEQYF
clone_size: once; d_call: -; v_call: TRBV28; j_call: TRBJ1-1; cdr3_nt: TGTGCCAGCAGTTCCCCGCGGCAGGGGAAAAACACTGAAGCTTTCTTT; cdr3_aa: CASSSPRQGKNTEAFF
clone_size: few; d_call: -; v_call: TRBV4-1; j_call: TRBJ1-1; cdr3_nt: TGCGCCAGCAGCCAACAGGGTATGAACACTGAAGCTTTCTTT; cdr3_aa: CASSQQGMNTEAFF
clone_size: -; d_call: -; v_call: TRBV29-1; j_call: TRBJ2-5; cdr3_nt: TGCAGCGTGAAGGCAGTCCTCCAAGAGACCCAGTACTTC; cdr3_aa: CSVKAVLQETQYF
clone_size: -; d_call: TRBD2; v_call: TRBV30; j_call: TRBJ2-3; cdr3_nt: TGTGCCTGGAGTGTGGGGGGGGGCACAGATACGCAGTATTTT; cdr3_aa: CAWSVGGGTDTQYF
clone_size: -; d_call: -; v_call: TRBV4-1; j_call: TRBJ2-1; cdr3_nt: TGCGCCAGCAGCCAACCCCGAGCGGGCAGCTCCTACAATGAGCAGTTCTTC; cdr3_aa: CASSQPRAGSSYNEQFF
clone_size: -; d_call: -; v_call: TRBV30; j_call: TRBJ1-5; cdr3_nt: TGTGCCTGGAGTGCCCCGACAAGTACCCAGCATTTT; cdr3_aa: CAWSAPTSTQHF
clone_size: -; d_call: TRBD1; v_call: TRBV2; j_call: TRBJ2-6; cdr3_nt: TGTGCCAGCAGCGGACAGGGGGAGAGTGGGGCCAACGTCCTGACTTTC; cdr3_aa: CASSGQGESGANVLTF
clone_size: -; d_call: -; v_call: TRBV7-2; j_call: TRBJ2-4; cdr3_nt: TGTGCCAGCAGCTTAGCCGCGACTGGGCTAGCCAAAAACATTCAGTACTTC; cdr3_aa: CASSLAATGLAKNIQYF
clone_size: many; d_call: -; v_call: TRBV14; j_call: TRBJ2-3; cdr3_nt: TGTGCCAGCAGCCAAGGGGGCGGGTTTCGCACAGATACGCAGTATTTT; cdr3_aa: CASSQGGGFRTDTQYF
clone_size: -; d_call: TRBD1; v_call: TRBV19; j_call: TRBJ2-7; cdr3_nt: TGTGCCAGTAGTCAACGGGACAGGGTCTACGAGCAGTACTTC; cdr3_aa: CASSQRDRVYEQYF
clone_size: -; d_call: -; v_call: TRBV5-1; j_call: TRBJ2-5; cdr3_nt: TGCGCCAGCAGCAGCCAAGAGACCCAGTACTTC; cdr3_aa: CASSSQETQYF
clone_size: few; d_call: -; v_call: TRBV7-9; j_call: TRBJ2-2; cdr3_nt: TGTGCCCCTACCACCCCGATGACCGGGGAGCTGTTTTTT; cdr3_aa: CAPTTPMTGELFF
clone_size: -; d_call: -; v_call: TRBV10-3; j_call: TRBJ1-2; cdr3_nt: TGTGCCATCAGTGAGTCGGCGGATGGCTACACCTTC; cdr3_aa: CAISESADGYTF
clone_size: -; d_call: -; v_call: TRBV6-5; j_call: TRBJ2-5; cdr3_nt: TGTGCCAGCAGGGATACAGGGCGAGAGACCCAGTACTTC; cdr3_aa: CASRDTGRETQYF
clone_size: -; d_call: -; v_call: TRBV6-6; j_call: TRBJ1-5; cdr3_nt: TGTGCCAGCAGTTACTTAGGCGGACAGAATCAGCCCCAGCATTTT; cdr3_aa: CASSYLGGQNQPQHF
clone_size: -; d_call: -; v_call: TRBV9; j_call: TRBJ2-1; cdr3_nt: TGTGCCAGCAGCGTAGCTCCTAATTTCCTTGATGAGCAGTTCTTC; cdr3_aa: CASSVAPNFLDEQFF
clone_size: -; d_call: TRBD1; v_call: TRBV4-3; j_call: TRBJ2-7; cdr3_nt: TGCGCCAGCAGCCTAACCGGGACAGAGAACTACGAGCAGTACTTC; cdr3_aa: CASSLTGTENYEQYF
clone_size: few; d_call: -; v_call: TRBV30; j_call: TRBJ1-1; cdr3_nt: TGTGCCTGGAGGGTCGCAGGGTCGGGAAGCACTGAAGCTTTCTTT; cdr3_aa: CAWRVAGSGSTEAFF
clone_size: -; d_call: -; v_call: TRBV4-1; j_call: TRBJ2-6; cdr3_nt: TGCGCCAGCAGCCAAGGTCCAGCCTCTGGGGCCAACGTCCTGACTTTC; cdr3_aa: CASSQGPASGANVLTF
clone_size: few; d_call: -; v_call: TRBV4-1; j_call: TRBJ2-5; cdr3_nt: TGCGCCAGCAGCCAATCCCAAGGACGGGAAGGGGAGACCCAGTACTTC; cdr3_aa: CASSQSQGREGETQYF
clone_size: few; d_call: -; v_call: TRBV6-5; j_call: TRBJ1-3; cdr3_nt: TGTGCCAGCAGTTACAAAGTGGGCAGCTCTGGAAACACCATATATTTT; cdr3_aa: CASSYKVGSSGNTIYF
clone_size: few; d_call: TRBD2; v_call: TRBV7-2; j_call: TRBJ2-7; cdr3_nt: TGTGCCAGCAGCCTAGCGGGCCCCGGTGAGCAGTACTTC; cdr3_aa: CASSLAGPGEQYF
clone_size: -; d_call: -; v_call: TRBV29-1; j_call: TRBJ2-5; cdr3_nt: TGCAGCGTTGAAATGACAGCCCAAGAGACCCAGTACTTC; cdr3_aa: CSVEMTAQETQYF
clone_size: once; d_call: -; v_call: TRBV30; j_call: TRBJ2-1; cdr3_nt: TGTGCCTGCTGGCCTCGGGGGCAATTGGGCAATGAGCAGTTCTTC; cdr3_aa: CACWPRGQLGNEQFF
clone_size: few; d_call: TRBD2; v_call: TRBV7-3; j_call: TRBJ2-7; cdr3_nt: TGTGCCAGCAGCTCTAGCGGGAATACCGAGCAGTACTTC; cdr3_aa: CASSSSGNTEQYF
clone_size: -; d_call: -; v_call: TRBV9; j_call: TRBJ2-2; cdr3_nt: TGTGCCAGCAGCCTGTTGTCTGGCACCGGGGAGCTGTTTTTT; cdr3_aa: CASSLLSGTGELFF
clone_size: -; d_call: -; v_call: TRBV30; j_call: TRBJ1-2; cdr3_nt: TGTGCCTGGAGTCCCGGGACCAGTGGCTACACCTTC; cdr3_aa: CAWSPGTSGYTF
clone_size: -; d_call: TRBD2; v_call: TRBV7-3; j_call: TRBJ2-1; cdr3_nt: TGTGCCAGCAGCTTAAGGGCCGGGACTAGCGGTCACAATGAGCAGTTCTTC; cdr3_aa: CASSLRAGTSGHNEQFF
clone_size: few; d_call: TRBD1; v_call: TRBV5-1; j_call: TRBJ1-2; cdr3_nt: TGCGCCAGCAGCTTGGGACAGGGTTCGTCTGGCTACACCTTC; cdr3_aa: CASSLGQGSSGYTF
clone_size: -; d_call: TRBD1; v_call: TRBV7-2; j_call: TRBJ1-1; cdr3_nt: TGTGCCAGCAGCTGGGGACAGATCACTGAAGCTTTCTTT; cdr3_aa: CASSWGQITEAFF
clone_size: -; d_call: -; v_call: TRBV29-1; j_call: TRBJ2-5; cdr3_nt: TGCAGCGTTGGAGGGAGGGAGACCCAGTACTTC; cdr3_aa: CSVGGRETQYF
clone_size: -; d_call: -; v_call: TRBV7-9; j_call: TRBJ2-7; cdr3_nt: TGTGCCAGCAGCTTAGGGGGACCTCCCGAGCAGTACTTC; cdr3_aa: CASSLGGPPEQYF
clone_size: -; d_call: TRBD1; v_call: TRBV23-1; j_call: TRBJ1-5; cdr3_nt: TGCGCCAGCAGTCATCACCGGGACAGCCATCAGCCCCAGCATTTT; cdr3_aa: CASSHHRDSHQPQHF
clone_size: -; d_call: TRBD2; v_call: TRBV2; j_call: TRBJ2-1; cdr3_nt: TGTGCCAGCAGTGGAGAACTAGCGGGGGACCTTTACAATGAGCAGTTCTTC; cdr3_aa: CASSGELAGDLYNEQFF
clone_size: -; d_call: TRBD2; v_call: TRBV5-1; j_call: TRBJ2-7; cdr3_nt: TGCGCCAGCAGCTTTCGGGGGGATGCGCACGAGCAGTACTTC; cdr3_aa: CASSFRGDAHEQYF
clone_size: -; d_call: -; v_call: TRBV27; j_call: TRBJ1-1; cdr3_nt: TGTGCCAGCAGACGTGGAGAGACAGGTCCCATGAACACTGAAGCTTTCTTT; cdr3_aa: CASRRGETGPMNTEAFF
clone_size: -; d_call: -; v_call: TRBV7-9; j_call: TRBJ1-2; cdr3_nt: TGTGCCAGCAGCTTACGGTCAGGGGTAGGCTACACCTTC; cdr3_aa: CASSLRSGVGYTF
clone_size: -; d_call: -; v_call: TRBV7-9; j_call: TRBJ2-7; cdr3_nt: TGTGCCAGCAGCAACCCGACAGGCGCTAAGTCATCGGGGCAGTACTTC; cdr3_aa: CASSNPTGAKSSGQYF
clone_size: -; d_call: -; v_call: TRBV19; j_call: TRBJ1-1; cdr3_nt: TGTGCCAGTAGTCCCCAGGGTTCTGAAGCTTTCTTT; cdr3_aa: CASSPQGSEAFF
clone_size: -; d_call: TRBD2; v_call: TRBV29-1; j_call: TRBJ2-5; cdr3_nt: TGCAGCGTTGGGGTTGCGGGAGATTGGGAGACCCAGTACTTC; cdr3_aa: CSVGVAGDWETQYF